This T cell receptor (beta chain) was documented in a study of shared clonotypes between healthy human individuals. Researchers divided each subset's genomic DNA evenly across several immunoSEQ plates. Sequenced by immunoSEQ multiplex PCR; TCRdb stores in-frame clones only, minus some. The profile shows approximately 1.5 million clones, under 99% of them singletons. Study-level results: Sequencing depth was expected to affect clonotype sharing among donors. Rarefaction analysis demonstrated incomplete sorted-subset sequencing notwithstanding large depth.

As to this clone: No antigen is known for it.

The study separated CD4+ cells into CD45RA+ naive and CD45RA-negative memory subsets. Between the trimmed V and J ends, which lost 5 bases and 3 bases, there was a span of 11 bases. Germline V gene sequence: CDR1 MDHEN, CDR2 SYDVKM. CDR3 length: 14 amino acids. Material: naive CD4+ T cells sorted from blood. Subset in this sample: CD45RA+ positively selected. The source is a man aged 25-45 years in good health. The chain couples TRBV28 to TRBJ1-5; a possible D gene is TRBD1 (5 bases). The CDR3 DNA is TGTGCCAGCAGTGAGACAGCTAACAATCAGCCCCAGCATTTT. This sequence encodes CASSETANNQPQHF.